This T cell receptor (beta chain) was identified during a study of human T cells and chemical hapten exposure. MiXCR, applied by TCRdb to the 5' RACE reads, yields one record per CDR3 protein. The sample yields about 81,000 distinct CDR3 sequences, 7.7% seen once. The CDR3 has 16 amino acids. Germline-derived CDR1 and CDR2 are SGHRS and YFSETQ. V gave up 4 bases and J gave up 0 bases, with 13 bases separating them. This clonotype was seen many times. Unfractionated whole blood served as the source for total RNA extraction. The V and J genes are TRBV5-1 and TRBJ2-2, with D hard to call. This receptor was taken from a male donor in good health. The chain's CDR3 is CASSTSGRTNTGELFF. The CDR3 nucleotides read TGCGCCAGCAGCACATCTGGCAGGACGAACACCGGGGAGCTGTTTTTT.